The clone carrying this T cell receptor (beta chain) was observed a few times. Antigen specificity is unknown. The sample originates from a study of T cell repertoires in cytomegalovirus infection. At the level of the study: CMV infection and matching HLA type were both indicated by public TCR beta signatures.

TCRdb reprocessed the reads via MiXCR and lists one record per CDR3 protein. Here the sample spans around 750,000 distinct CDR3 sequences, around a third being singletons. Germline-derived CDR1 and CDR2 are DFQATT and SNEGSKA (reference sequence). The CDR3 is 15 residues long. Germline trimming cut 2 bases from V and 0 bases from J; bases unmatched to any gene: 7. The source is a human donor in good health (CMV status not recorded). Some clones in this sample may be carry-over from other donors' samples. V is TRBV20-1 and J is TRBJ2-7, with 7 bases fitting TRBD1. The sample here was cultured CD8+ T cells from PBMCs, taken from culture after CMV antigen stimulation. Written as DNA, the CDR3 is TGCAGTGCTAGAAGGGGACAGAGGCCCTCCTACGAGCAGTACTTC. Translation: CSARRGQRPSYEQYF.